The clone carrying this T cell receptor (beta chain) has a count of ten or more. This specimen comes from a study of T cells after yellow fever vaccination. CDR1 is SGHTA, CDR2 FQGNSA, per germline. The CDR3 has 13 residues. Trimming shortened V by 5 bases and J by 7 bases, and 12 bases separated the two germline ends. TCRdb ran MiXCR on the 5' RACE reads and lists one entry per CDR3 protein. The top ten hold approximately 15% of the sample, which has 350,000 to 450,000 distinct CDR3 sequences, over 5% seen once. The gene calls are TRBV7-2 and TRBJ2-1; no firm D call. The TCR sequence derives from a man younger than 40 who received the YFV17D yellow fever vaccine. The sequenced sample was PBMCs, obtained 5 days after the yellow fever booster vaccination. The CDR3 here is CASSRNDANEQFF. CDR3 sequence (DNA): TGTGCCAGCAGCCGGAATGATGCTAATGAGCAGTTCTTC.